This record covers a single T cell receptor beta chain. Its target is not known. Lacking the conserved final phenylalanine or tryptophan, this CDR3 likely reflects a read error. This sample stems from a study of cytomegalovirus exposure and HLA in healthy donors. Study background: In an earlier analysis, approximately 120 million unique TCR beta sequences were found from some 170 million T cells. Study-wide results and caveats: For most subjects, TCR beta sequences were reported to predict HLA-A and HLA-B alleles with accuracy. Donors were assumed by presence/absence analyses to have roughly uniform sequencing depth. Owing to their indistinguishability, certain V segments, notably TRBV6-2 and TRBV6-3, were excluded.

With 60 Vbeta and 13 Jbeta primers, the PCR was carried out. Some clones are missing from TCRdb's copy, which holds only in-frame ones; the method was immunoSEQ multiplex PCR. The table includes 200,000 or so clones, approximately 88% detected once. CDR1 and CDR2 (germline): SGHRS, YFSETQ. The CDR3 length is 18 residues. V trimming: 4 bases; J trimming: 1 base; junction bases outside the gene matches: 14. This chain joins TRBV5-1 and TRBJ1-2, with 9 bases matching TRBD1. Sample: PBMCs. The receptor was derived from a boy aged 2-15 years in good health and CMV-seronegative. This chain's CDR3 is CASSGWDRVGYHNYGYTL. CDR3 nucleotides: TGCGCCAGCAGCGGCTGGGACAGGGTAGGATACCATAACTATGGCTACACCCTC.